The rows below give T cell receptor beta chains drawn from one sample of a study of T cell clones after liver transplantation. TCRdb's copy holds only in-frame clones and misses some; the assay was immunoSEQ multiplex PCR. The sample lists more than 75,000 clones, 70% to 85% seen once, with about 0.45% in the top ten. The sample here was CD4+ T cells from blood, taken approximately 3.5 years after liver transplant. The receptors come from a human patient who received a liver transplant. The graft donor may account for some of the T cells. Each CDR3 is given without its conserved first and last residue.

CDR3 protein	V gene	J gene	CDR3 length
ASSDAGGSYEQY	TRBV2	TRBJ2-7	12
ASSLGQGLDEQF	TRBV5-1	TRBJ2-1	12
ASSSDRGRNQPQH	TRBV5-6	TRBJ1-5	13
ASADRANTEAF	TRBV10-1	TRBJ1-1	11
ASSLIAGVNTEAF	TRBV27	TRBJ1-1	13
ASRRAGSTYNEQF	TRBV5-1	TRBJ2-1	13
ASSKRDGHNTGELF	TRBV9	TRBJ2-2	14
ASTLESHQPQH	TRBV2	TRBJ1-5	11
ASSFAGLGGYT	TRBV5-4	TRBJ1-2	11
ASSQDPQGNQPQH	TRBV4-3	TRBJ1-5	13
ASSTPKGVNEQF	TRBV11-2	TRBJ2-1	12